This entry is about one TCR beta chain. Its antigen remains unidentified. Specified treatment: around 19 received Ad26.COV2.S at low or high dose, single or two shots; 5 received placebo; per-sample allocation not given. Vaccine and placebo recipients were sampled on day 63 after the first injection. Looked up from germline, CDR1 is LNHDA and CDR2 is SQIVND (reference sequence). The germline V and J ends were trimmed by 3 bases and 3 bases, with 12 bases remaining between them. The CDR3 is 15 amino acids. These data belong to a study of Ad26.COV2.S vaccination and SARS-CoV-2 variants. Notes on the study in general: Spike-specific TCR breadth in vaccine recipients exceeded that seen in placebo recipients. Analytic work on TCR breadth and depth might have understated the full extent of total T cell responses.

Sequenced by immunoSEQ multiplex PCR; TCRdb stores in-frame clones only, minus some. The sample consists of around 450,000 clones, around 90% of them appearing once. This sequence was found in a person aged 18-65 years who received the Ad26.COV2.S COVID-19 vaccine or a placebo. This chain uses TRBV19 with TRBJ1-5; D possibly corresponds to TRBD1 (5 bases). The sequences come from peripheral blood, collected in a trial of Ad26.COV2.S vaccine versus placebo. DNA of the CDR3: TGTGCCAGTAGTATGATTTTGACAGCCAATCAGCCCCAGCATTTT. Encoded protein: CASSMILTANQPQHF.